The 31 T cell receptor beta chains below come from one sample, sequenced in a study of Ad26.COV2.S vaccination and SARS-CoV-2 variants. Sequencing used immunoSEQ multiplex PCR; TCRdb keeps in-frame clones, though not all of them. Of hundreds of thousands of clones detected, 89% appear once; the ten largest clones hold roughly 2.5%. Treatment specified: approximately 18 received Ad26.COV2.S at low or high dose, single or two shots; about 5 received placebo; per-sample allocation not given. The samples were gathered on day 63 after the first injection of vaccine or placebo. The source material was peripheral blood, sampled in a trial of Ad26.COV2.S vaccine versus placebo. The receptors stem from a person between 18 and 65 years old who received the Ad26.COV2.S COVID-19 vaccine or a placebo.

The V and J genes are TRBV5-1 and TRBJ2-2; D is ambiguous. CDR3 length: 16 amino acids. Germline values: CDR1 SGHRS, CDR2 YFSETQ. The V end was cut by 4 bases, the J end by 4 bases, with 17 bases between. The CDR3 here is CASSPDPARGTGELFF. The CDR3 region has the DNA TGCGCCAGCAGCCCGGACCCAGCTCGAGGCACCGGGGAGCTGTTTTTT.

This clone was seen once. This chain uses TRBV18 with TRBJ1-2, with 7 bases lining up with TRBD1. This CDR3 spans 15 amino acids. Germline-derived CDR1 and CDR2 are KGHSH and LQKENI. Trimming took 3 bases from V and 7 from J; bases not matched to a gene: 11. The CDR3 nucleotides read TGTGCCAGCTCACCGCTCGACAGGGCGTACGTTGGCTACACCTTC. Translating gives CASSPLDRAYVGYTF.

The chain couples TRBV7-6 to TRBJ1-3, with 11 bases fitting TRBD1. Germline V gives CDR1 SGHVS, CDR2 FNYEAQ. V was clipped by 5 bases and J by 2 bases; unmatched bases: 5. The CDR3 sequence is 16 residues long. CDR3 region: CASSTGTGGPGNTIYF. The DNA of the CDR3 is TGTGCCAGCAGCACCGGGACAGGGGGACCTGGAAACACCATATATTTT.

The V and J genes are TRBV28 and TRBJ1-2; no clear D. Germline loops: CDR1 MDHEN, CDR2 SYDVKM. This CDR3 has 15 amino acids. The germline V and J ends were trimmed by 6 bases and 7 bases, with 21 bases remaining between them. CDR3 sequence: CASRGSGNSPTGYTF. CDR3 DNA: TGTGCCAGCAGGGGAAGTGGGAACAGCCCGACTGGCTACACCTTC.

This chain connects TRBV4-3 to TRBJ2-2; D gene uncertain. Trimming removed 2 bases at V and 4 bases at J, with 5 bases between. Germline V CDR1 and CDR2: LGHNA, YSLEER. The CDR3 length is 13 residues. CDR3 amino acids: CASSQHFTGELFF. The DNA for the CDR3 is TGCGCCAGCAGCCAACATTTCACCGGGGAGCTGTTTTTT.

A remark on this clone: The conserved closing phenylalanine or tryptophan is absent in this CDR3, likely reflecting a read error. No DNA is shown, since the ends of the CDR3 on it are uncertain; the CDR3 is the one TCRdb lists. J is TRBJ2-7 and V is TRBV30; the D call in the table, TRBD1, was not verified against the DNA. The CDR3 is 11 residues long, counting both termini. The germline gives CDR1 GTSNPN, CDR2 SVGIG (reference sequence). The CDR3 sequence is CAWRFQGAVAI.

This chain uses TRBV6-2 or TRBV6-3 with TRBJ2-7; unclear D gene. V was pared by 2 bases and J by 2 bases, with 4 bases between. In germline, CDR1 is MNHEY, CDR2 SVGEGT. The CDR3 sequence is 12 residues long. In DNA form, the CDR3 reads TGTGCCAGCAGTTACCCCCCCTACGAGCAGTACTTC. It yields the protein CASSYPPYEQYF.

The chain carries TRBV28 and TRBJ2-6; D perhaps matches TRBD1 (6 bases). V gave up 11 bases and J gave up 6 bases, with 23 bases separating them. Per the germline V gene, CDR1 is MDHEN and CDR2 is SYDVKM. The CDR3 consists of 16 residues. CDR3 nucleotides: TGTGCCGACGGCGGCAGGGGAGTTATTTTGGCCAACGTCCTGACTTTC. The encoded protein is CADGGRGVILANVLTF.

The chain combines TRBV11-3 with TRBJ2-7; D ambiguous. The CDR3 has 13 amino acids. Germline-derived CDR1 and CDR2 are SGHNT and YENEEA. V was clipped by 0 bases and J by 10 bases, with 13 bases between them. The CDR3 nucleotides read TGTGCCAGCAGCTTAGAAGGTAGAGACCCACAGTACTTC. It encodes CASSLEGRDPQYF.

The gene calls are TRBV6-1 and TRBJ1-1; 9 bases agree with TRBD1. The CDR3 runs to 15 residues. With 6 bases clipped from V and 5 bases from J, the junction kept 10 bases outside the gene matches. Germline CDR1 and CDR2: MNHNS and SASEGT. The CDR3 coding sequence is TGTGCCAGCAGCCAACCGGGACAGGGTAATACTGAAGCTTTCTTT. Amino acids: CASSQPGQGNTEAFF.

The rearrangement uses TRBV11-3 and TRBJ2-2; no definite D call. CDR3 size: 17 residues. Germline lookup yields CDR1 SGHNT and CDR2 YENEEA. V dropped 5 bases and J dropped 0 bases, with 16 bases sitting between them. CDR3 region: CASSPREAPPNTGELFF. CDR3 in DNA: TGTGCCAGCAGCCCCCGCGAGGCGCCCCCGAACACCGGGGAGCTGTTTTTT. The full variable domain, in which reference TRBV11-3 and TRBJ2-2 provide the parts outside the CDR3, is EAGVVQSPRYKIIEKKQPVAFWCNPISGHNTLYWYLQNLGQGPELLIRYENEEAVDDSQLPKDRFSAERLKGVDSTLKIQPAELGDSAVYLCASSPREAPPNTGELFFGEGSRLTVL.

This chain connects TRBV6-2 or TRBV6-3 to TRBJ2-3, with 12 bases identical to TRBD2. V shed 4 bases, J shed 5 bases, and the junction held 4 bases outside the gene matches. The CDR3 extends over 15 amino acids. Germline loops: CDR1 MNHEY, CDR2 SVGEGT. The CDR3 DNA sequence: TGTGCCAGCAGTTCTAGCGGGAGGGCCAGAGATACGCAGTATTTT. Its translation: CASSSSGRARDTQYF.

The chain recombines TRBV6-5 with TRBJ1-3; 8 positions match TRBD1. This CDR3 contains 15 residues. In germline, CDR1 is MNHEY, CDR2 SVGAGI. Losses at the gene ends were 4 bases for V and 7 bases for J; bases not matched to a gene: 9. The CDR3 protein is CASSSDRDWSNTIYF. The CDR3, as DNA: TGTGCCAGCAGTTCGGACAGGGACTGGAGTAACACCATATATTTT.

This rearrangement joins TRBV27 to TRBJ1-4; the D is unclear. The CDR3 is 14 amino acids. Trimming removed 7 bases at V and 4 bases at J, with 13 bases between. The V gene's germline CDR1 is MNHEY and CDR2 SMNVEV (reference sequence). This CDR3 is CASKGFRFNEKLFF. CDR3 bases: TGTGCCAGCAAAGGTTTCAGGTTTAATGAAAAACTGTTTTTT.

A single count supports this clone. The same CDR3 is also encoded by other DNA sequences in this sample. The J gene is TRBJ1-4, the V gene TRBV5-1, with 9 bases that match TRBD1. V lost 2 bases and J lost 8; bases outside the gene matches: 7. The germline CDR1 and CDR2 sequences are SGHRS and YFSETQ. The CDR3 totals 15 residues. The CDR3 nucleotides are TGCGCCAGCAGCTTAGTCGGGACAGGGCGAGAAAAACTGTTTTTT. It is translated as CASSLVGTGREKLFF.

V and J are TRBV24-1 and TRBJ1-4; weak D call: TRBD1 (5 bases). Germline CDR1 KGHDR, CDR2 SFDVKD. This CDR3 has 15 residues. V lost 4 bases and J lost 7, with 15 bases in between. The CDR3 is CATSEPFREREKLFF. In nucleotides, the CDR3 is TGTGCCACCAGTGAACCTTTCAGGGAACGTGAAAAACTGTTTTTT.

The rearrangement links TRBV28 to TRBJ2-2; D possibly matches TRBD1 or TRBD2 (5 bases each). The germline CDR1 and CDR2 sequences are MDHEN and SYDVKM. Trimming shortened V by 5 bases and J by 1 base, and 20 bases separated the two germline ends. The CDR3 contains 18 residues. The CDR3 DNA follows: TGTGCCAGCAGTCAAGGGGACGCGGACGGCTGGAACACCGGGGAGCTGTTTTTT. It specifies CASSQGDADGWNTGELFF.

The count of this clone is one. This chain links TRBV5-6 with TRBJ2-7; the D is unclear. The germline V and J ends were trimmed by 2 bases and 0 bases, with 9 bases remaining between them. Germline V gene data show CDR1 as SGHDT and CDR2 as YYEEEE. The CDR3 is 14 amino acids. CDR3 sequence: CASSLVDGSYEQYF. The CDR3 nucleotides read TGTGCCAGCAGCTTAGTGGACGGCTCCTACGAGCAGTACTTC. Together with reference TRBV5-6 and TRBJ2-7, the CDR3 gives the full variable domain: DAGVTQSPTHLIKTRGQQVTLRCSPKSGHDTVSWYQQALGQGPQFIFQYYEEEERQRGNFPDRFSGHQFPNYSSELNVNALLLGDSALYLCASSLVDGSYEQYFGPGTRLTVT.

The chain links TRBV2 to TRBJ1-6; D unresolved. V shed 3 bases and J shed 9 bases, with 3 bases lying between them. Germline CDR1 SNHLY, CDR2 FYNNEI. The length of the CDR3 is 11 residues. As DNA, the CDR3 is TGTGCCAGCAGTGAGACTTCACCCCTCCACTTT. Translated: CASSETSPLHF. The entire variable domain, with the rest obtained from reference TRBV2 and TRBJ1-6, is as follows: EPEVTQTPSHQVTQMGQEVILRCVPISNHLYFYWYRQILGQKVEFLVSFYNNEISEKSEIFDDQFSVERPDGSNFTLKIRSTKLEDSAMYFCASSETSPLHFGNGTRLTVT.

The rearrangement joins TRBV28 to TRBJ1-1; 9 bases are shared with TRBD1. The CDR3 is made up of 17 amino acids. Germline values: CDR1 MDHEN, CDR2 SYDVKM. V was clipped by 8 bases and J by 4 bases; unmatched bases: 17. Here the CDR3 DNA reads TGTGCCAGCCGAAACGACAGGGGGAAGGATTGGAGCACTGAAGCTTTCTTT. It yields the protein CASRNDRGKDWSTEAFF.

The chain is built from TRBV7-3 and TRBJ2-1; D possibly uses TRBD1 or TRBD2 (5 bases each). Looked up from germline, CDR1 is SGHTA and CDR2 is FQGTGA. CDR3 length: 12 amino acids. The ends were cut back, 2 bases at V and 12 bases at J, with 11 bases in the middle. DNA of the CDR3: TGTGCCAGCAGCTTACGGGACCAGGCGCAGTTCTTC. The encoded protein is CASSLRDQAQFF.

About this clone itself: The junction departs from the called germline gene at one end, perhaps through a read error. The chain couples TRBV5-6 to TRBJ1-6; D remains unclear. Germline V lookup: CDR1 SGHDT, CDR2 YYEEEE. CDR3 size: 14 residues. The CDR3: CASSLVTANSPLHF. CDR3 sequence (DNA): TGTGCCAGCAGCTTGGTAACTGCCAATTCGCCCCTCCACTTT.

This chain connects TRBV19 to TRBJ1-2; D not resolved. CDR1 is LNHDA and CDR2 is SQIVND in the germline V gene (reference sequence). V shed 3 bases and J shed 12 bases, with 17 bases lying between them. The CDR3 is made up of 13 amino acids. CDR3 sequence: CASSMVIGSRDTF. The CDR3, as DNA: TGTGCCAGTAGTATGGTTATAGGGAGCCGGGACACCTTC. Full variable domain (remainder filled in from reference TRBV19 and TRBJ1-2): DGGITQSPKYLFRKEGQNVTLSCEQNLNHDAMYWYRQDPGQGLRLIYYSQIVNDFQKGDIAEGYSVSREKKESFPLTVTSAQKNPTAFYLCASSMVIGSRDTFGSGTRLTVV.

This clone showed up just once. This chain joins TRBV5-1 and TRBJ2-3; 12 nucleotides agree with TRBD2. The J segment lost 2 bases and the V segment lost 3 bases, leaving 4 bases of the junction unmatched. This CDR3 has 16 residues. Germline CDR1 and CDR2: SGHRS and YFSETQ. The CDR3 DNA reads TGCGCCAGCAGCTACGGGACTAGCGGGTTCACAGATACGCAGTATTTT. Translated, it gives CASSYGTSGFTDTQYF.

The chain uses TRBV10-3 and TRBJ2-3; D is perhaps TRBD1 or TRBD2 (5 bases each). Germline V gene sequence: CDR1 ENHRY, CDR2 SYGVKD. The germline V and J ends were trimmed by 7 bases and 0 bases, with 14 bases remaining between them. The CDR3 spans 15 residues. CDR3 in DNA: TGTGCCATCATGGGGACCAGCGGCAGCACAGATACGCAGTATTTT. Translated, it gives CAIMGTSGSTDTQYF.

The gene calls are TRBV2 and TRBJ1-5; 8 nucleotides agree with TRBD1. Germline V lookup: CDR1 SNHLY, CDR2 FYNNEI. J gave up 2 bases and V 6 bases, and 3 bases lay outside the gene matches. The CDR3 is made up of 14 amino acids. The CDR3 reads CASSLDRGNQPQHF. The CDR3 nucleotides read TGTGCCAGCAGCCTGGACAGGGGCAATCAGCCCCAGCATTTT.

The V call is TRBV7-8, the J call TRBJ2-3; TRBD2 matches at 7 bases. J gave up 2 bases and V 5 bases, and 10 bases lay outside the gene matches. The CDR3 covers 16 residues. Per the germline V gene, CDR1 is SGHVS and CDR2 is FQNEAQ. CDR3: CASSQQTSPPTDTQYF. CDR3 sequence (DNA): TGTGCCAGCAGCCAACAGACTAGCCCACCCACAGATACGCAGTATTTT.

This clone was seen only once. The chain joins TRBV14 to TRBJ1-5; tentative D call: TRBD1 (5 bases). The germline V gene has CDR1 SGHDN and CDR2 FVKESK. This CDR3 contains 14 residues. Between the trimmed V and J ends, which lost 10 bases and 0 bases, there was a span of 13 bases. CDR3 in DNA: TGTGCCAATGGGAGCCAGGGTAGCAATCAGCCCCAGCATTTT. The encoded protein is CANGSQGSNQPQHF.

The rearrangement joins TRBV5-4 to TRBJ1-6, with D tentatively TRBD1 (6 bases). The germline CDR1 and CDR2 sequences are SGHNT and YYREEE (reference sequence). The CDR3 covers 14 residues. V was cut by 3 bases and J by 8 bases, with 12 bases left in between. CDR3 loop: CASSSRDIYSPLHF. The CDR3 nucleotides are TGTGCCAGCAGCTCCCGGGACATATATTCACCCCTCCACTTT.

This clone was seen only a few times. The rearrangement links TRBV7-9 to TRBJ1-2; possible D gene TRBD1, 5 bases. The V gene's germline CDR1 is SEHNR and CDR2 FQNEAQ (reference sequence). The V gene lost 5 bases and the J gene lost 7 bases, with 14 bases spanning the gap. The CDR3 has 13 residues. The CDR3, as DNA: TGTGCCAGCAGCCTCCAGGGTTTCTTTGGCTACACCTTC. Its protein product is CASSLQGFFGYTF.

CDR3 sequence reads: CASSPVMGGGYNEQFF. DNA for the CDR3: TGTGCCAGCTCACCAGTCATGGGGGGGGGCTACAATGAGCAGTTCTTC. V gene TRBV18 combines with J gene TRBJ2-1, with 7 bases lining up with TRBD2. This CDR3 is 16 amino acids long. The V segment lost 2 bases and the J segment 3 bases; nucleotides outside the gene matches: 7. Germline CDR1 is KGHSH and CDR2 is LQKENI. The entire variable domain, with the rest obtained from reference TRBV18 and TRBJ2-1, is as follows: NAGVMQNPRHLVRRRGQEARLRCSPMKGHSHVYWYRQLPEEGLKFMVYLQKENIIDESGMPKERFSAEFPKEGPSILRIQQVVRGDSAAYFCASSPVMGGGYNEQFFGPGTRLTVL.